This T cell receptor beta chain was sequenced in a study of control samples from healthy donors and cancer patients (TCRdb year 2020). CDR1 and CDR2 are read off the germline V gene as MDHEN and SYDVKM. From its cysteine to its phenylalanine, the CDR3 spans 14 amino acids. Just the 42-base CDR3 DNA is kept, in frame starting at base 1. This clone was found once. Its antigen target is currently unknown. Its ends do not fully match the called genes, so a read error is possible. Library preparation was by the immunoSEQ multiplex PCR assay. TCRdb limited this immuneACCESS table to in-frame rearrangements with V and J called. A share of clones is missing; checked studies link under half to unresolved V genes, and the rest is unexplained. For this sample the table gives over 150,000 clones, of which roughly 94% were detected only once. 12% to 15% of the sample is held by the ten biggest clonotypes.

Sample: PBMCs. The chain is encoded by TRBV28 joined to TRBJ2-7, with 8 bases in between that match TRBD1. This TCR derives from a man in his sixties with colorectal cancer. This receptor carries the CDR3 CASSSGQGLIKVDF. The sequenced DNA is TGTGCCAGCAGCTCCGGACAGGGCTTAATTAAAGTGGACTTC.